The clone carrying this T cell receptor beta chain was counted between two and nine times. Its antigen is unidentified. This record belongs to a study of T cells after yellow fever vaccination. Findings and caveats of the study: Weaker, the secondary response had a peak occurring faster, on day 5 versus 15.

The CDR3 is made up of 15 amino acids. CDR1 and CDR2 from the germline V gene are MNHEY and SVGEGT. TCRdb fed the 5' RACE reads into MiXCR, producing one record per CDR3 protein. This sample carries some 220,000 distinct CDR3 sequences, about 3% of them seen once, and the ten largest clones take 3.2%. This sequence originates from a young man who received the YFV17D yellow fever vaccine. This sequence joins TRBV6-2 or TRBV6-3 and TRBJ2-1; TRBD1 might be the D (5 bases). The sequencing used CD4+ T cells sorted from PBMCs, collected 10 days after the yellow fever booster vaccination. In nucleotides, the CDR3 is TGTGTTACGTCACCCAGGGTGACCACCCACAATGAGCAGTTCTTC. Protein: CVTSPRVTTHNEQFF.